This T cell receptor (beta chain) is drawn from a study of blood T cells in healthy people across ages. Notes on the study in general: Without sorted subsets, naive and antigen-experienced compartments could not be conclusively compared. Strongly correlated with naive T cell percentage was TCR beta diversity.

Concerning this clonotype: What it binds is unknown.

Germline V gene sequence: CDR1 GTSNPN, CDR2 SVGIG (reference sequence). Deletions cut 3 bases from V and 12 bases from J, with 15 bases between. CDR3 length: 12 amino acids. Primers used in a second PCR of about 7 to 12 cycles were a sample-barcoded 5' primer and a J-beta primer mix. MiXCR was run by TCRdb on the 5' RACE reads, yielding one entry per CDR3 protein. The profile shows almost 1 million distinct CDR3 sequences, roughly 50% of them singletons. Total RNA extracted from each sample amounted to at least 6 micrograms. The receptor comes from a woman aged 55-70 years in good health. The material sequenced was blood. This rearrangement joins TRBV30 to TRBJ2-1, with a possible D match to TRBD1 (6 bases). Written as DNA, the CDR3 is TGTGCCTGGAGCCACAGGGTTCTCATGCAGTTCTTC. This gives the protein CAWSHRVLMQFF. Using reference TRBV30 and TRBJ2-1 for the parts outside the CDR3, the full variable domain is SQTIHQWPATLVQPVGSPLSLECTVEGTSNPNLYWYRQAAGRGLQLLFYSVGIGQISSEVPQNLSASRPQDRQFILSSKKLLLSDSGFYLCAWSHRVLMQFFGPGTRLTVL.